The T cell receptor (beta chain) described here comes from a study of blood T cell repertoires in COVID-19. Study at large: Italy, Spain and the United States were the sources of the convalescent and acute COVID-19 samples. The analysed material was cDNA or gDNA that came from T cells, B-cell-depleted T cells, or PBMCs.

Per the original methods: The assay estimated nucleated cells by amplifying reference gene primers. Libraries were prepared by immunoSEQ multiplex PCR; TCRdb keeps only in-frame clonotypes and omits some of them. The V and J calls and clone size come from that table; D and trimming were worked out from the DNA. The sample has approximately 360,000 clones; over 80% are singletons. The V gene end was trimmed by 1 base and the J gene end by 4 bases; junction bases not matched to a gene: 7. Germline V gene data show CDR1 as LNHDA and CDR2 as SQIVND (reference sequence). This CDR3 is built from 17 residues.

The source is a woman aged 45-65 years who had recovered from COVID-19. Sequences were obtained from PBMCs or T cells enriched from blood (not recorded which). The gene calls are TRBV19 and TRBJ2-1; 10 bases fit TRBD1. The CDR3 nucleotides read TGTGCCAGTAGTATAGTTGGACCGGGACAGGGGTACAATGAGCAGTTCTTC. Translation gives CASSIVGPGQGYNEQFF.